The rows below give T cell receptor beta chains drawn from one sample of a study of HIV-infected patients and healthy controls. Via MiXCR, TCRdb re-called the 5' RACE reads, giving one row per CDR3 protein. The table records some 67,000 distinct CDR3 sequences, approximately 15% of them present only once. Sequenced sample: CD4+ T cells from blood. The receptors shown here come from a human donor in good health. The CDR3 runs from the conserved cysteine through the conserved F or W. The order of the fields is V gene, clone size, D gene, J gene, CDR3 DNA, CDR3 protein. D genes are given only for firm matches. Rows give clone size only sometimes, using once, few, many, or a class for an expanded clone.

v_gene: TRBV2; abundance: once; d_gene: NA; j_gene: TRBJ1-1; CDR3nt: TGTGCCAGCGCCCCTCGGTTGGTCACTGAAGCTTTCTTT; CDR3aa: CASAPRLVTEAFF
v_gene: TRBV10-3; abundance: NA; d_gene: TRBD1; j_gene: TRBJ1-6; CDR3nt: TGTGCCATCAGCCTGTCTCCGGGACAGAATTCACCCCTCCACTTT; CDR3aa: CAISLSPGQNSPLHF
v_gene: TRBV3-1; abundance: few; d_gene: NA; j_gene: TRBJ2-1; CDR3nt: TGTGCCAGCAGCCATCGCGGGACCCACAATGAGCAGTTCTTC; CDR3aa: CASSHRGTHNEQFF
v_gene: TRBV18; abundance: many; d_gene: NA; j_gene: TRBJ2-5; CDR3nt: TGTGCCAGCTCACCACCCATGGTACAAGAGACCCAGTACTTC; CDR3aa: CASSPPMVQETQYF
v_gene: TRBV29-1; abundance: many; d_gene: TRBD2; j_gene: TRBJ2-3; CDR3nt: TGCAGCGAGCAGACTAGCACCTCTGATACGCAGTATTTT; CDR3aa: CSEQTSTSDTQYF
v_gene: TRBV20-1; abundance: many; d_gene: NA; j_gene: TRBJ2-1; CDR3nt: TGCAGTGCTAGAGACAATGAGCAGTTCTTC; CDR3aa: CSARDNEQFF
v_gene: TRBV10-3; abundance: few; d_gene: NA; j_gene: TRBJ2-7; CDR3nt: TGTGCCATCAGTGATGGGTTAGGTGGTGGGCAGCAGTACTTC; CDR3aa: CAISDGLGGGQQYF
v_gene: TRBV6-6; abundance: NA; d_gene: NA; j_gene: TRBJ1-1; CDR3nt: TGTGCCAGCAGTTACAGGGCTGACACTGAAGCTTTCTTT; CDR3aa: CASSYRADTEAFF
v_gene: TRBV7-9; abundance: many; d_gene: TRBD1; j_gene: TRBJ2-5; CDR3nt: TGTGCCAGCAGCCCTACGACAGGGTACTCGACCCAGTACTTC; CDR3aa: CASSPTTGYSTQYF
v_gene: TRBV5-1; abundance: NA; d_gene: TRBD2; j_gene: TRBJ2-7; CDR3nt: TGCGCCAGCAGCTTGGAGTCGGGGGGCGAGCAGTACTTC; CDR3aa: CASSLESGGEQYF
v_gene: TRBV20-1; abundance: few; d_gene: TRBD1; j_gene: TRBJ1-5; CDR3nt: TGCAGTGCTACTAGGACAGGGGGGAATCAGCCCCAGCATTTT; CDR3aa: CSATRTGGNQPQHF
v_gene: TRBV19; abundance: many; d_gene: TRBD2; j_gene: TRBJ2-2; CDR3nt: TGTGCCGCCCAAGCGACTAGCGCAGACACCGGGGAGCTGTTTTTT; CDR3aa: CAAQATSADTGELFF
v_gene: TRBV3-1; abundance: NA; d_gene: NA; j_gene: TRBJ1-1; CDR3nt: TGTGCCAGCAGCCCTCGGGACTCCTCAAAAAAGCAAGCTTTCTTT; CDR3aa: CASSPRDSSKKQAFF
v_gene: TRBV20-1; abundance: NA; d_gene: TRBD2; j_gene: TRBJ2-2; CDR3nt: TGCAGTGCTAGAGTCAGCGGGAGGGCCGGCACCGGGGAGCTGTTTTTT; CDR3aa: CSARVSGRAGTGELFF
v_gene: TRBV19; abundance: few; d_gene: NA; j_gene: TRBJ2-5; CDR3nt: TGTGCCAGTAGTATCGCGGGGATAGGGAGTAGAAGAGGAGAGACCCAGTACTTC; CDR3aa: CASSIAGIGSRRGETQYF
v_gene: TRBV12-3/TRBV12-4; abundance: NA; d_gene: TRBD1; j_gene: TRBJ1-1; CDR3nt: TGTGCCAGCAGTTTAGACACGACAGGGAAGGTGTTGACTGAAGCTTTCTTT; CDR3aa: CASSLDTTGKVLTEAFF
v_gene: TRBV29-1; abundance: few; d_gene: NA; j_gene: TRBJ1-2; CDR3nt: TGCAGCGTTGGTGGGGTGAAGAACTACACCTTC; CDR3aa: CSVGGVKNYTF
v_gene: TRBV11-2; abundance: many; d_gene: TRBD1; j_gene: TRBJ2-2; CDR3nt: TGTGCCAGCAGTCGGGACAGGGGGAACACCGGGGAGCTGTTTTTT; CDR3aa: CASSRDRGNTGELFF
v_gene: TRBV18; abundance: NA; d_gene: NA; j_gene: TRBJ1-1; CDR3nt: TGTGCCAGCTCACCGGGTCAGGGGAACACTGAAGCTTTCTTT; CDR3aa: CASSPGQGNTEAFF
v_gene: TRBV20-1; abundance: few; d_gene: TRBD1; j_gene: TRBJ2-5; CDR3nt: TGCAGTGCTAATCCTGGGACAGGGAGGCTCCAAGAGACCCAGTACTTC; CDR3aa: CSANPGTGRLQETQYF
v_gene: TRBV20-1; abundance: few; d_gene: NA; j_gene: TRBJ2-1; CDR3nt: TGCAGTGCTAAACGGAATTTATACAATGAGCAGTTCTTC; CDR3aa: CSAKRNLYNEQFF
v_gene: TRBV12-3/TRBV12-4; abundance: NA; d_gene: NA; j_gene: TRBJ2-3; CDR3nt: TGTGCCAGCAGTTCACAGGGTGGAAGCACAGATACGCAGTATTTT; CDR3aa: CASSSQGGSTDTQYF
v_gene: TRBV20-1; abundance: NA; d_gene: NA; j_gene: TRBJ1-3; CDR3nt: TGCAGTGCTAGAGTGCCGGCTGGAAACACCATATATTTT; CDR3aa: CSARVPAGNTIYF
v_gene: TRBV14; abundance: few; d_gene: TRBD1; j_gene: TRBJ2-1; CDR3nt: TGTGCCAGCAGCCCCGGGACAGGGAGGGTAAATGAGCAGTTCTTC; CDR3aa: CASSPGTGRVNEQFF
v_gene: TRBV7-9; abundance: NA; d_gene: NA; j_gene: TRBJ1-2; CDR3nt: TGTGCCAGCAGCTACACGAATTCTAACTATGGCTACACCTTC; CDR3aa: CASSYTNSNYGYTF
v_gene: TRBV6-2/TRBV6-3; abundance: few; d_gene: NA; j_gene: TRBJ2-2; CDR3nt: TGTGCCAGCACCGACCATTGGGGGGTGACTCGGATGAACACCGGGGAGCTGTTTTTT; CDR3aa: CASTDHWGVTRMNTGELFF
v_gene: TRBV20-1; abundance: many; d_gene: NA; j_gene: TRBJ2-4; CDR3nt: TGCAGTGCTAGCCTTGATAAAAACATTCAGTACTTC; CDR3aa: CSASLDKNIQYF
v_gene: TRBV5-1; abundance: many; d_gene: NA; j_gene: TRBJ1-1; CDR3nt: TGCGCCAGCAGCCCGGGTCACACTGAAGCTTTCTTT; CDR3aa: CASSPGHTEAFF
v_gene: TRBV19; abundance: few; d_gene: TRBD2; j_gene: TRBJ2-3; CDR3nt: TGTGCCACTGCGGTGGGGAGGGAATGGCCAGATACGCAGTATTTT; CDR3aa: CATAVGREWPDTQYF
v_gene: TRBV18; abundance: few; d_gene: NA; j_gene: TRBJ2-1; CDR3nt: TGTGCCAGCTCACCGTACATAAGCTCCTACAATGAGCAGTTCTTC; CDR3aa: CASSPYISSYNEQFF
v_gene: TRBV18; abundance: few; d_gene: NA; j_gene: TRBJ2-2; CDR3nt: TGTGCCAGCTCACCGGTATTGAGACAACCGAACACCGGGGAGCTGTTTTTT; CDR3aa: CASSPVLRQPNTGELFF
v_gene: TRBV28; abundance: few; d_gene: NA; j_gene: TRBJ1-6; CDR3nt: TGTGCCAGCAGCTCTGGCGTGTCACCCCTCCACTTT; CDR3aa: CASSSGVSPLHF
v_gene: TRBV11-2; abundance: few; d_gene: TRBD2; j_gene: TRBJ2-1; CDR3nt: TGTGCCAGCAGCCCGCGACTAGCGGGAGGACTGTCGAGCTCCTACAATGAGCAGTTCTTC; CDR3aa: CASSPRLAGGLSSSYNEQFF
v_gene: TRBV9; abundance: few; d_gene: TRBD2; j_gene: TRBJ2-5; CDR3nt: TGTGCCAGCAGCGTACTCCCGACTAGCGGGAAAGAGACCCAGTACTTC; CDR3aa: CASSVLPTSGKETQYF
v_gene: TRBV18; abundance: many; d_gene: NA; j_gene: TRBJ1-6; CDR3nt: TGTGCCAGCTCACCTCCCGGGGCACCCCTCCACTTT; CDR3aa: CASSPPGAPLHF
v_gene: TRBV30; abundance: many; d_gene: TRBD1; j_gene: TRBJ1-2; CDR3nt: TGTGCCTGGAACCCCAAAGCGGACAGGGGGCTCAGCGGCTACACCTTC; CDR3aa: CAWNPKADRGLSGYTF
v_gene: TRBV12-3/TRBV12-4; abundance: few; d_gene: NA; j_gene: TRBJ2-1; CDR3nt: TGTGCCAGCAGTCCCCGACTGGGGGAAGTGTTCTTC; CDR3aa: CASSPRLGEVFF
v_gene: TRBV5-1; abundance: NA; d_gene: TRBD2; j_gene: TRBJ2-3; CDR3nt: TGCGCCAGCAGCTTGTTTGGAGTTGGGGCTAGCGGGGGACCAACAGATACGCAGTATTTT; CDR3aa: CASSLFGVGASGGPTDTQYF
v_gene: TRBV5-4; abundance: few; d_gene: TRBD2; j_gene: TRBJ2-2; CDR3nt: TGTGCCAGCAGCCTAGGTGGGAGCGGGAGTAACACCGGGGAGCTGTTTTTT; CDR3aa: CASSLGGSGSNTGELFF
v_gene: TRBV19; abundance: few; d_gene: NA; j_gene: TRBJ2-7; CDR3nt: TGTGCCAGTAGTATCGCGAGGGGAAGGTTGAACGAGCAGTACTTC; CDR3aa: CASSIARGRLNEQYF
v_gene: TRBV20-1; abundance: many; d_gene: NA; j_gene: TRBJ1-1; CDR3nt: TGCAGTGCAAACAGGAATATGAACACTGAAGCTTTCTTT; CDR3aa: CSANRNMNTEAFF
v_gene: TRBV10-3; abundance: many; d_gene: NA; j_gene: TRBJ2-6; CDR3nt: TGTGCCATCGCGACAGGTTCCGGGGCCAACGTCCTGACTTTC; CDR3aa: CAIATGSGANVLTF
v_gene: TRBV5-4; abundance: NA; d_gene: TRBD2; j_gene: TRBJ2-7; CDR3nt: TGTGCCAGCAGCTTGCCGACTAGCGGGGCCCCCGAGCAGTACTTC; CDR3aa: CASSLPTSGAPEQYF
v_gene: TRBV4-3; abundance: few; d_gene: TRBD1; j_gene: TRBJ1-2; CDR3nt: TGCGCCAGCAGCCAAGTGACAGGGAACTATGGCTACACCTTC; CDR3aa: CASSQVTGNYGYTF
v_gene: TRBV7-8; abundance: few; d_gene: TRBD1; j_gene: TRBJ2-2; CDR3nt: TGTGCCAGCAGCCCCTCTACCGGGACAGGGAACACCGGGGAGCTGTTTTTT; CDR3aa: CASSPSTGTGNTGELFF
v_gene: TRBV5-6; abundance: NA; d_gene: TRBD2; j_gene: TRBJ2-5; CDR3nt: TGTGCCAGCAGCCCCCAGGGGACTAGGGAGACCCAGTACTTC; CDR3aa: CASSPQGTRETQYF
v_gene: TRBV18; abundance: NA; d_gene: NA; j_gene: TRBJ2-2; CDR3nt: TGTGCCAGCTCACCACCCGCTGGCGGCGGGGAGCTGTTTTTT; CDR3aa: CASSPPAGGGELFF
v_gene: TRBV25-1; abundance: NA; d_gene: NA; j_gene: TRBJ1-4; CDR3nt: TGTGCCAGCAGTGAATATGGCAGAACTAATGAAAAACTGTTTTTT; CDR3aa: CASSEYGRTNEKLFF
v_gene: TRBV24-1; abundance: many; d_gene: TRBD1; j_gene: TRBJ2-5; CDR3nt: TGTGCCACCAGTGATCCGCGGCCGACAGGGGAAAGAGAGACCCAGTACTTC; CDR3aa: CATSDPRPTGERETQYF
v_gene: TRBV11-2; abundance: NA; d_gene: TRBD2; j_gene: TRBJ2-1; CDR3nt: TGTGCCAGCAGACCCAGCGGGGGGGCTGGGAATGAGCAGTTCTTC; CDR3aa: CASRPSGGAGNEQFF
v_gene: TRBV6-1; abundance: NA; d_gene: NA; j_gene: TRBJ1-1; CDR3nt: TGTGCCAGCATCTGGCTGGATAGGGGAAGCACTGAAGCTTTCTTT; CDR3aa: CASIWLDRGSTEAFF
v_gene: TRBV28; abundance: few; d_gene: NA; j_gene: TRBJ2-3; CDR3nt: TGTGCCAGCAGTACCCCAGGGGATCCAGGGGATACGCAGTATTTT; CDR3aa: CASSTPGDPGDTQYF
v_gene: TRBV18; abundance: few; d_gene: NA; j_gene: TRBJ2-4; CDR3nt: TGTGCCAGCTCACCCGACAGGGCCAAAAACATTCAGTACTTC; CDR3aa: CASSPDRAKNIQYF
v_gene: TRBV7-8; abundance: few; d_gene: TRBD1; j_gene: TRBJ2-2; CDR3nt: TGTGCCAGCAGGAGGGACAGCACCACCGGGGAGCTGTTTTTT; CDR3aa: CASRRDSTTGELFF
v_gene: TRBV7-3; abundance: few; d_gene: TRBD2; j_gene: TRBJ2-3; CDR3nt: TGTGCCAGCAGCTTAGGCCTACTAGCGGGGGGAAGCACAGATACGCAGTATTTT; CDR3aa: CASSLGLLAGGSTDTQYF
v_gene: TRBV29-1; abundance: NA; d_gene: TRBD1; j_gene: TRBJ2-6; CDR3nt: TGCAGCGTCTCCAGGGGGAGCTCTGGGGCCAACGTCCTGACTTTC; CDR3aa: CSVSRGSSGANVLTF
v_gene: TRBV7-8; abundance: NA; d_gene: TRBD2; j_gene: TRBJ2-7; CDR3nt: TGTGCCAGCAGCGCCCTCCACGCGACTAGCGGGGGGGCTCGGTACGAGCAGTACTTC; CDR3aa: CASSALHATSGGARYEQYF